This T cell receptor beta chain was recorded in a study of cytotoxic CD8 clonotypes in ibrutinib-treated CLL. About the research overall: Within the patient group, eleven to twelve were relapsed/refractory and 15 treatment-naive, and approximately 17 were IGHV unmutated. Collecting the response samples happened after a median roughly eleven months of treatment, with a range of 6 to 36. Broader study findings: Clonality at baseline surpassed age-matched healthy donors and tracked circulating CD8+ T-cell counts. Under treatment, the uncommon public clonotypes either contracted or remained stable.

Clones were read by immunoSEQ multiplex PCR, and TCRdb kept only the in-frame ones, dropping some. Of 35,000 or so clones listed, approximately 69% are singletons. Notes on this clone: Its antigen is unidentified.

This CDR3 spans 18 amino acids. This material consisted of PBMCs, taken before ibrutinib treatment. The receptor comes from a human donor with chronic lymphocytic leukemia. The V gene is TRBV21-1, the J gene TRBJ2-5; the table's TRBD1 call for D was not verified on the DNA. TRBV21-1 is a listed pseudogene. CDR3 amino acids: CASSDQKKQGWGGETQYF. In DNA, the CDR3 is TGTGCCAGCAGCGACCAAAAAAAACAAGGGTGGGGCGGAGAGACCCAGTACTTC.